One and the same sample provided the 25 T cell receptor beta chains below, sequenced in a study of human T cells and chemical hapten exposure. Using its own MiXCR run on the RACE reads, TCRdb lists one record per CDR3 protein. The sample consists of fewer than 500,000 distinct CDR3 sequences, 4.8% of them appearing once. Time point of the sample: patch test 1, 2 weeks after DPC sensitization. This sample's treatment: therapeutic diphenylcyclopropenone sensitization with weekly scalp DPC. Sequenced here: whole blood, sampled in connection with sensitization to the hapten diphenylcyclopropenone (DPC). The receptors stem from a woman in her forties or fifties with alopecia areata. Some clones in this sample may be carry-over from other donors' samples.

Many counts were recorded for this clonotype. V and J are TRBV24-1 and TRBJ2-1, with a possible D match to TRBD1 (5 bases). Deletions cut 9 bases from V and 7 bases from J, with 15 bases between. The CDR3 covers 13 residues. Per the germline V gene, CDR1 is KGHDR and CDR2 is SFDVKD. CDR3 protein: CATVGRGRNEQFF. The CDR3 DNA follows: TGTGCCACCGTGGGTAGGGGAAGGAATGAGCAGTTCTTC.

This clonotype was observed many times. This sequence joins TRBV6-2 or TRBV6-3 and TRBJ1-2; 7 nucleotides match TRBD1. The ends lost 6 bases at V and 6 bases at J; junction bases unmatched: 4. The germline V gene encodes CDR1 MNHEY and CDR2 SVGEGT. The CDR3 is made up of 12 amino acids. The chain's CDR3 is CASRRTGHGYTF. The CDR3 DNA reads TGTGCCAGCAGAAGGACAGGACATGGCTACACCTTC.

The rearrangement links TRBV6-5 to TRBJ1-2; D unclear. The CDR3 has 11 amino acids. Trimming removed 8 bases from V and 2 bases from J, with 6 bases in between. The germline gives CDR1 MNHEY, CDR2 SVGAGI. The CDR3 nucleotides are TGTGCCAGCCGCAACAACTATGGCTACACCTTC. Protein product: CASRNNYGYTF.

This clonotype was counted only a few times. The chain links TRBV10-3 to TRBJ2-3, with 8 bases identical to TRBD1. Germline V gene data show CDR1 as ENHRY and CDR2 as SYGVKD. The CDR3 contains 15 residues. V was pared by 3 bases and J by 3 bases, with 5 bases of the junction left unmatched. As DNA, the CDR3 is TGTGCCATCAGTGATGGACAGGGCTGGACAGATACGCAGTATTTT. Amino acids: CAISDGQGWTDTQYF.

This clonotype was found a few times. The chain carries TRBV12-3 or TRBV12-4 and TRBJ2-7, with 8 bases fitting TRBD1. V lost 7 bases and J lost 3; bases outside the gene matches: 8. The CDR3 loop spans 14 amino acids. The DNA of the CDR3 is TGTGCCAGCACCCGACAGGGGAACGTCTACGAGCAGTACTTC. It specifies CASTRQGNVYEQYF.

CDR3 protein: CASSSLDRGLDTQYF. In nucleotides, the CDR3 is TGTGCCAGCAGCTCCCTGGACAGGGGGCTTGATACGCAGTATTTT. The genes are TRBV7-8 and TRBJ2-3; the match to TRBD1 covers 11 bases. This CDR3 has 15 residues. V shed 4 bases and J 6 bases; nucleotides not matched to a gene: 6. Germline CDR1 is SGHVS and CDR2 is FQNEAQ.

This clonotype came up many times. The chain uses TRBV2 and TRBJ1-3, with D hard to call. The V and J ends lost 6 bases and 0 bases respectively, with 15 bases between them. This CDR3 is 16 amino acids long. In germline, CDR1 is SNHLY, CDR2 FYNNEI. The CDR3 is CASSLVQENSGNTIYF. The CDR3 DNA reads TGTGCCAGCAGCCTAGTACAAGAAAACTCTGGAAACACCATATATTTT.

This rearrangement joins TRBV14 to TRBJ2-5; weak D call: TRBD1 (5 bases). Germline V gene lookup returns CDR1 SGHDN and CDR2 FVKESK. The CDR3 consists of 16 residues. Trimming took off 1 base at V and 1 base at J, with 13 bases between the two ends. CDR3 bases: TGTGCCAGCAGCCAAGGGCCATGGGGCGGCCAAGAGACCCAGTACTTC. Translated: CASSQGPWGGQETQYF.

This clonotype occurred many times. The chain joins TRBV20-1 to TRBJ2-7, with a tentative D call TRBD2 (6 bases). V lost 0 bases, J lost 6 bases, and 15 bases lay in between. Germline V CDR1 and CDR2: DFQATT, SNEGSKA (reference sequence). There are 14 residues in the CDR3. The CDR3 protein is CSAREGGGRGEQYF. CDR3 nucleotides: TGCAGTGCTAGAGAAGGTGGAGGGCGAGGCGAGCAGTACTTC.

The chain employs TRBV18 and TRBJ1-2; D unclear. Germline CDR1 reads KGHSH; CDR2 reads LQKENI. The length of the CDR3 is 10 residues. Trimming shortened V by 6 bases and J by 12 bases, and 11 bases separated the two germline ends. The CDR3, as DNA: TGTGCCAGCTCTATCCCGGAGGACACCTTC. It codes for CASSIPEDTF.

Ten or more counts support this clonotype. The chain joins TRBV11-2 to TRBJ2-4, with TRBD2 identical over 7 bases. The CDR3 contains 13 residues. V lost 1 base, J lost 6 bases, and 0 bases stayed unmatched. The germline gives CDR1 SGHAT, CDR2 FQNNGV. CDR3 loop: CASSLGLANIQYF. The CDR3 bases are TGTGCCAGCAGCTTAGGACTAGCAAACATTCAGTACTTC. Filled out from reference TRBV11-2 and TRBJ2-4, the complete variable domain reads EAGVAQSPRYKIIEKRQSVAFWCNPISGHATLYWYQQILGQGPKLLIQFQNNGVVDDSQLPKDRFSAERLKGVDSTLKIQPAKLEDSAVYLCASSLGLANIQYFGAGTRLSVL.

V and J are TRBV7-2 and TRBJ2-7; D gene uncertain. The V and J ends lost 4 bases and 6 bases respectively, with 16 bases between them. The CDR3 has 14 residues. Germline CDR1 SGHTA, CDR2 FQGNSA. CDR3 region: CASSSRTARGEQYF. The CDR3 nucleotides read TGTGCCAGCAGCTCTCGGACGGCCCGCGGCGAGCAGTACTTC.

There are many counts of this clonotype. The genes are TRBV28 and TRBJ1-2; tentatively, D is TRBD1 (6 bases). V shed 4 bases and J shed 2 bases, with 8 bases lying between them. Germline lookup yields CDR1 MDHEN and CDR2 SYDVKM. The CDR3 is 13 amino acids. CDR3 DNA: TGTGCCAGCAGTTCCGGACAGAACTATGGCTACACCTTC. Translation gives CASSSGQNYGYTF.

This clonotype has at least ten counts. In DNA form, the CDR3 reads TGTGCCAGCAGTTCTAGCGGGATCAGCTACAATGAGCAGTTCTTC. As protein: CASSSSGISYNEQFF. This rearrangement joins TRBV6-6 to TRBJ2-1, with TRBD2 identical over 9 bases. CDR3 length equals 15 residues. Germline V CDR1 and CDR2: MNHNY, SVGAGI (reference sequence). V was clipped by 4 bases and J by 3 bases; unmatched bases: 4.

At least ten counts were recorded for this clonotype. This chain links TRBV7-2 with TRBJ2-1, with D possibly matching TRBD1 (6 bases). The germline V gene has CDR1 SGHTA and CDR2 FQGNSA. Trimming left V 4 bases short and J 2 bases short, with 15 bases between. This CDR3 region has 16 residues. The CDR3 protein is CASSSPQGITYNEQFF. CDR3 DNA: TGTGCCAGCAGCTCGCCGCAGGGGATCACCTACAATGAGCAGTTCTTC. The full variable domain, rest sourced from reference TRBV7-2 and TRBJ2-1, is GAGVSQSPSNKVTEKGKDVELRCDPISGHTALYWYRQSLGQGLEFLIYFQGNSAPDKSGLPSDRFSAERTGGSVSTLTIQRTQQEDSAVYLCASSSPQGITYNEQFFGPGTRLTVL.

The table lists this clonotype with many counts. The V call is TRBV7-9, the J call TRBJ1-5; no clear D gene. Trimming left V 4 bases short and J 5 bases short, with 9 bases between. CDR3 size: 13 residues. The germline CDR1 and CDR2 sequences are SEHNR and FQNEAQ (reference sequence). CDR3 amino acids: CASSSRVDQPQHF. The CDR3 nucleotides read TGTGCCAGCAGCTCACGGGTCGATCAGCCCCAGCATTTT.

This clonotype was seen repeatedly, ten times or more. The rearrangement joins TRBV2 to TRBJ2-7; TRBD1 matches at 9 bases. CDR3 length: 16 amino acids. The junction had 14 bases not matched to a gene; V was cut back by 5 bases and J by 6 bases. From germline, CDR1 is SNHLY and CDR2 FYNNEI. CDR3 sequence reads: CASSYFPGQGRGEQYF. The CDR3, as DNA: TGTGCCAGCAGTTACTTCCCGGGACAGGGAAGGGGCGAGCAGTACTTC.

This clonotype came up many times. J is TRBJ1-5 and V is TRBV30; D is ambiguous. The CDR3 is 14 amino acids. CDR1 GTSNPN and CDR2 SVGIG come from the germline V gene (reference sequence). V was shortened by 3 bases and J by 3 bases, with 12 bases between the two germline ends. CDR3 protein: CAWSVPGDNQPQHF. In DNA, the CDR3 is TGTGCCTGGAGCGTTCCGGGCGACAATCAGCCCCAGCATTTT.

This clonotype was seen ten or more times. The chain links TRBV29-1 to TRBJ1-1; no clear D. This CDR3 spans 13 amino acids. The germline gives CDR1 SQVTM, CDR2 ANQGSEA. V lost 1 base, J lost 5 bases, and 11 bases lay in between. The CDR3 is CSVEVGRNTEAFF. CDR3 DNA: TGCAGCGTTGAAGTGGGTAGGAATACTGAAGCTTTCTTT.

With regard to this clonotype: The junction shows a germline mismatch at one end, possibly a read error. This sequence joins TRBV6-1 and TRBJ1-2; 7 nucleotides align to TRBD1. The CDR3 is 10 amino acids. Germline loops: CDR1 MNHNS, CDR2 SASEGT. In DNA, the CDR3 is TGTGCCAGCAGCCCCGGGACAGCCTACTTC. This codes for CASSPGTAYF.

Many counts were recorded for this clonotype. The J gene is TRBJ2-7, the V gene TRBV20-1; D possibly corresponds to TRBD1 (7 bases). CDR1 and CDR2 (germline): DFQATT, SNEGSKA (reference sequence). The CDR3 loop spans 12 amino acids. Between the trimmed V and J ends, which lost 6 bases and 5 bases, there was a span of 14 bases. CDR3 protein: CSARQGLDEQYF. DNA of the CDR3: TGCAGTGCCAGACAGGGACTTGACGAGCAGTACTTC.

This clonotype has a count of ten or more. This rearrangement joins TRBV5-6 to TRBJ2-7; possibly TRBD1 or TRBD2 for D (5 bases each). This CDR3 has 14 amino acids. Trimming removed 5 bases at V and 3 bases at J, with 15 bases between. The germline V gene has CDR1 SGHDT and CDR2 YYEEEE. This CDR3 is CASSTGTVYYEQYF. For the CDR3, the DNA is TGTGCCAGCAGTACCGGGACGGTATACTACGAGCAGTACTTC. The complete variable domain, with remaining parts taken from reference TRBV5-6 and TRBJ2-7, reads DAGVTQSPTHLIKTRGQQVTLRCSPKSGHDTVSWYQQALGQGPQFIFQYYEEEERQRGNFPDRFSGHQFPNYSSELNVNALLLGDSALYLCASSTGTVYYEQYFGPGTRLTVT.

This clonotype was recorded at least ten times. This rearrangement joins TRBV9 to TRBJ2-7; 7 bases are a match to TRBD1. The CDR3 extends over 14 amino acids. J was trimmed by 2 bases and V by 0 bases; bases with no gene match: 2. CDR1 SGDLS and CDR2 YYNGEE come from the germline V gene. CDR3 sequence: CASSVGGTAYEQYF. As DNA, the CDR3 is TGTGCCAGCAGCGTAGGGGGGACAGCCTACGAGCAGTACTTC.

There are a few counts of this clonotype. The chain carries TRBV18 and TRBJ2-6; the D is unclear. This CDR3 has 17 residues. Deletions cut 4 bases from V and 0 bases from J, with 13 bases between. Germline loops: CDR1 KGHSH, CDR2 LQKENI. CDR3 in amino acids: CASSRGIGLSGANVLTF. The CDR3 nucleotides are TGTGCCAGCTCACGAGGCATTGGCCTCTCTGGGGCCAACGTCCTGACTTTC.

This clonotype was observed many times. The CDR3 coding sequence is TGTGCCAGCAGTTTATCGAGGGGTCGTACTGAAGCTTTCTTT. This gives the protein CASSLSRGRTEAFF. The chain has TRBV27 and TRBJ1-1; the D gene is possibly TRBD1 (5 bases). The germline CDR1 and CDR2 sequences are MNHEY and SMNVEV (reference sequence). The length of the CDR3 is 14 residues. V was clipped by 0 bases and J by 5 bases, with 10 bases between them.